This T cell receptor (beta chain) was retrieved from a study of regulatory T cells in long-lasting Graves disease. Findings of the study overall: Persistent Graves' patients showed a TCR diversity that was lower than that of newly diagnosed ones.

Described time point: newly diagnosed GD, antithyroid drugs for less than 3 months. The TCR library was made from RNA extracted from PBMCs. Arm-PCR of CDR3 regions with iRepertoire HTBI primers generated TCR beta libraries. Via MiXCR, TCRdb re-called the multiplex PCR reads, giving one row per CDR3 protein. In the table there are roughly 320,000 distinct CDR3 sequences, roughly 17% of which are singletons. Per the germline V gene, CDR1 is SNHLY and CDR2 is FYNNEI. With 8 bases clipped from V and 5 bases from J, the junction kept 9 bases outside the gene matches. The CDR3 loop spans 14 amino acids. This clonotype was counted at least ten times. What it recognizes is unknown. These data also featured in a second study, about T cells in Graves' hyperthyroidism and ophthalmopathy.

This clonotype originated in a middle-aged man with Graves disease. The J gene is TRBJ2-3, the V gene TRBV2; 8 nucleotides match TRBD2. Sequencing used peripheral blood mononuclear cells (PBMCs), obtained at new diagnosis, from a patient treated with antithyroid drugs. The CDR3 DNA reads TGTGCCAGCCATCGGGCGGGGGGCGTAGATACGCAGTATTTT. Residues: CASHRAGGVDTQYF.